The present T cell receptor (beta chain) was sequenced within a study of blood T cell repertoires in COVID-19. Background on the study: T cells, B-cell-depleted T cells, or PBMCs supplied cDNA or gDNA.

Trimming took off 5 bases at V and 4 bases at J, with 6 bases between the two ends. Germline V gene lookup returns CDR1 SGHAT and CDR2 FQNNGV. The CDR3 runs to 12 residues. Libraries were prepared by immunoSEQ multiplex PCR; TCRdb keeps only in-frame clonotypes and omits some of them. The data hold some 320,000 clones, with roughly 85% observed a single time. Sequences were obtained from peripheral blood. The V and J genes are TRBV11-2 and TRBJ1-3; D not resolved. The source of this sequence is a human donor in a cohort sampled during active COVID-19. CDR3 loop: CASSQIGNTIYF. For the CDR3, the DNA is TGTGCCAGCAGCCAGATAGGAAACACCATATATTTT.